The T cell receptor (beta chain) under discussion was sequenced for a study of blood T cell repertoires in COVID-19. Overall study context: Italy, Spain and the United States were the sources of the convalescent and acute COVID-19 samples. PBMCs, B-cell-depleted T cells, or T cells provided the cDNA or gDNA that made up the material.

Methods used by the authors: Amplifying reference gene primers gave estimates of nucleated cell counts. The method was immunoSEQ multiplex PCR; TCRdb's version includes in-frame clones alone and lacks a portion of them. Clone size and the V and J calls come from that table; the DNA yielded D and trimming. The table includes approximately 220,000 clones, around four fifths detected once. V was shortened by 2 bases and J by 8 bases, with 4 bases between the two germline ends. Germline CDR1 MNHNS, CDR2 SASEGT. The CDR3 totals 11 residues. This chain joins TRBV6-1 and TRBJ2-1; no firm D call. The sequencing sample was made of peripheral blood. The source is a woman aged 45-65 years with acute or convalescent COVID-19. CDR3: CASSEPYEQFF. CDR3 DNA sequence: TGTGCCAGCAGTGAACCTTATGAGCAGTTCTTC.